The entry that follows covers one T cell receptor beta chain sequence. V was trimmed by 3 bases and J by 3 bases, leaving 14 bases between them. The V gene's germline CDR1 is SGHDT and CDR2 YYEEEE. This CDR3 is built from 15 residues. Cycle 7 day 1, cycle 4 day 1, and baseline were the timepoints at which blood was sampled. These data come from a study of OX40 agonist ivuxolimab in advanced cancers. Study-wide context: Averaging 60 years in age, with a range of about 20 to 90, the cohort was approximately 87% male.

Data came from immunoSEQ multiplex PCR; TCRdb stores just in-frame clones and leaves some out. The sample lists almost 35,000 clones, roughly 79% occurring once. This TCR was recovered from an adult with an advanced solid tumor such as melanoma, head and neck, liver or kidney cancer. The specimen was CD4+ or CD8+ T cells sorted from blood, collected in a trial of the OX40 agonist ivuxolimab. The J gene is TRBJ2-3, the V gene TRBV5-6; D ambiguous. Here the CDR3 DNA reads TGTGCCAGCAGCTCCTTGGTCAGGCCTACAGATACGCAGTATTTT. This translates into CASSSLVRPTDTQYF.